This T cell receptor (beta chain) was captured by sequencing in a study of T cells in localized non-small cell lung cancer (dated by TCRdb to 2020 to 2022). With regard to the full study: Comparing tumors with uninvolved tumor-adjacent lungs, the study looked at the T cell repertoires of 236 patients with early-stage NSCLC. Of the NSCLC patients, fewer than 150 were male and 107 were female, and the mean age was approximately 64 years. The cohort was made up of fewer than 250 treatment-naive NSCLC patients whose localized lung tumors had been resected. Study-wide findings and limitations: Higher T cell density in blood was associated with longer overall survival, whereas higher clonality in adjacent lung was associated with shorter survival. Uninvolved tumor-adjacent lung showed the highest T cell clonality, higher than tumor, which suggests more focused antigenic responses in the adjacent lung. Because the study design was exploratory, TCR variables were selected using unadjusted p-values without false-discovery rate correction. A median of 57 of the top 100 tumor clones turned up in the paired uninvolved adjacent lung, and about 28 of those clones also ranked among the top 100 of that same adjacent lung. Because multi-region tumor sequencing was not done, intratumor heterogeneity could not be ruled out.

The trim is 4 bases for V and 0 bases for J, with a gap of 18 bases between the germline ends. The germline V gene (reference sequence) sets CDR1 to LNHDA and CDR2 to SQIVND. The CDR3 measures 17 amino acids from cysteine to phenylalanine. Only the CDR3 portion is preserved as DNA: 51 bases, with reading frame beginning at the first base. TCR beta CDR3 regions were sequenced from DNA using the immunoSEQ Assay. In the authors' own workflow: To compute T cell density, TCR beta template counts were normalized to usable DNA, which was estimated by amplifying housekeeping genes. The preseqR package was used to estimate richness by extrapolating to 400,000 templates for PBMC samples and to 120,000 templates for tissue samples. Clonality was taken to be one minus Pielou's evenness. Tissue-enriched TCRs were identified by differential abundance testing using productive amino-acid clonotypes, minimum total count 5 and alpha 0.1. The Jaccard Index and the Morisita Overlap Index were used to measure how much the repertoires overlapped between compartments. GLIPH grouped TCR beta CDR3s together with public tetramer-defined viral CDR3s, and a viral motif had to include at least three viral sequences and also show V-gene enrichment. Imported from immuneACCESS, the table was reduced by TCRdb to in-frame sequences with V and J called. These copies leave out some clones; in studies compared against another copy, an unresolved V gene accounts for under half, and the cause of the remainder is not known. V and J calls plus clone size are reproduced from that table; the DNA served to infer D and trimming. The sample table records over 45,000 clones; 85% to 90% of these occur just once. The ten largest clones add up to roughly a sixth of the sample.

On this clone: What this receptor recognizes is not known. No clone much larger than this one lies a single base away; base qualities are absent.

At diagnosis, peripheral blood, uninvolved tumor-adjacent lung and tumor were collected and were preserved as a mix of fresh-frozen and FFPE material. For TCR repertoire profiling, blood samples were analyzed as peripheral blood mononuclear cells. This clonotype was obtained from a female donor with stage II lung adenocarcinoma. This specimen consisted of PBMCs, obtained before any cancer treatment. This chain joins TRBV19 to TRBJ1-1, with TRBD1 tentatively as D gene (5 bases match). The CDR3 here reads CASSKGTGTPMNTEAFF. The DNA reads as follows: TGTGCCAGTAGTAAAGGAACCGGGACTCCTATGAACACTGAAGCTTTCTTT.